The sequence of this T cell receptor beta chain was determined in a study of regulatory T cells in long-lasting Graves disease. The study, taken as a whole, reports: Limited sample numbers may have lowered accuracy. Persistent disease preferred TRBV28, TRBJ1-2 and TRBJ2-5; new disease, TRBV20-1 and TRBJ2-1.

Indicated time point: persistent/refractory GD, antithyroid drugs over 5 years with positive TRAb. Extracted PBMC RNA gave rise to the TCR library. This clonotype was seen ten or more times. The antigen is not known. The CDR3 contains 16 residues. Trimming took 4 bases from V and 6 from J, leaving 19 bases between them. iRepertoire HTBI primers and Arm-PCR of CDR3 regions built TCR beta libraries. Each CDR3 protein gets one entry after TCRdb re-called the multiplex PCR reads with MiXCR. The table includes roughly 470,000 distinct CDR3 sequences, under 25% detected once. This chain joins TRBV12-3 or TRBV12-4 and TRBJ1-5; a possible D gene is TRBD1 (5 bases). The material sequenced was peripheral blood mononuclear cells (PBMCs), taken when the disease was refractory, from a patient treated with antithyroid drugs. The receptor comes from a female donor with Graves disease. CDR3 coding DNA: TGTGCCAGCAGTTGGGGCTCTTTTCCGGGAGTTCAGCCCCAGCATTTT. It yields the protein CASSWGSFPGVQPQHF.